The 3 T cell receptor beta chains below were found in one sample sequenced in a study of blood T cell repertoires in COVID-19 (dated by TCRdb to about 2020). The library relied on the immunoSEQ multiplex PCR assay. Drawn from immuneACCESS, this table holds only the in-frame rearrangements with V and J called that TCRdb kept. Clones are partly lost; checked studies trace under half to an unresolved V gene and leave the rest unexplained. The sample includes some 94,000 clones, with about 83% observed a single time. Roughly 14% of the sample is held by the ten biggest clonotypes. What was sequenced was peripheral blood. The source of these receptors is a human donor in a cohort sampled during active COVID-19.

The chain couples TRBV9 to TRBJ1-2; tentative D call: TRBD1 (6 bases). This CDR3 is built from 14 residues. The germline CDR1 and CDR2 sequences are SGDLS and YYNGEE. Trimming removed 0 bases from V and 6 bases from J, with 12 bases in between. Here the CDR3 reads CASSVGSGANGYTF. The DNA for the CDR3 is TGTGCCAGCAGCGTAGGATCAGGGGCGAATGGCTACACCTTC. Supplemented by reference TRBV9 and TRBJ1-2, the full variable domain reads DSGVTQTPKHLITATGQRVTLRCSPRSGDLSVYWYQQSLDQGLQFLIQYYNGEERAKGNILERFSAQQFPDLHSELNLSSLELGDSALYFCASSVGSGANGYTFGSGTRLTVV.

The table lists this clone with many counts. This specimen includes other DNA sequences encoding the same CDR3. The rearrangement uses TRBV7-9 and TRBJ2-3; tentatively, D is TRBD1 (5 bases). Trimming removed 2 bases from V and 0 bases from J, with 6 bases in between. This CDR3 is 14 amino acids long. Germline assignment: CDR1 SEHNR and CDR2 FQNEAQ (reference sequence). The CDR3 DNA reads TGTGCCAGCAGCTTACAGGGTAGCACAGATACGCAGTATTTT. This sequence encodes CASSLQGSTDTQYF.

The rearrangement uses TRBV5-4 and TRBJ2-3; TRBD1 aligns across 8 bases. After removal of 2 bases from V and 2 bases from J, the junction contained 10 bases not matched to a gene. The CDR3 is made up of 17 amino acids. In germline, CDR1 is SGHNT, CDR2 YYREEE (reference sequence). Here the CDR3 reads CASSLRIGQGTTDTQYF. CDR3 sequence (DNA): TGTGCCAGCAGCTTACGCATTGGACAGGGCACCACAGATACGCAGTATTTT.